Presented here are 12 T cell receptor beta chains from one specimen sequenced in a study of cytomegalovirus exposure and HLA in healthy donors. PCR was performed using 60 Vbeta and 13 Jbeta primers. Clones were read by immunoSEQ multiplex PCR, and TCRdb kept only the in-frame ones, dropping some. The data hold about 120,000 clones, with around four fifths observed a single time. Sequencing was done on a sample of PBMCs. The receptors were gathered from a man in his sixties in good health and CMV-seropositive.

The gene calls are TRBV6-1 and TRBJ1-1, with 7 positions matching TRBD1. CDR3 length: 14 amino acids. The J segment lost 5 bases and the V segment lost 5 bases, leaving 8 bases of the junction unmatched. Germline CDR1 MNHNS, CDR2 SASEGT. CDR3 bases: TGTGCCAGCAGTTTAGGGGGCGATAGGACTGAAGCTTTCTTT. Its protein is CASSLGGDRTEAFF.

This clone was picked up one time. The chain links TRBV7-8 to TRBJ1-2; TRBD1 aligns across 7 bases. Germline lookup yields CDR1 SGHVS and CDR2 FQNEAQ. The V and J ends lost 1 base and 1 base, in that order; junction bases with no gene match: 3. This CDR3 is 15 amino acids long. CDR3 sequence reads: CASSLVAGGNYGYTF. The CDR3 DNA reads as TGTGCCAGCAGCTTAGTGGCAGGGGGTAACTATGGCTACACCTTC.

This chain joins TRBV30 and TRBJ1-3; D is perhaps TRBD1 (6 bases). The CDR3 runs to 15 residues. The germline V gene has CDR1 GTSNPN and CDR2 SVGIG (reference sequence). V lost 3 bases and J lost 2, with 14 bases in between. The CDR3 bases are TGTGCCTGGAGGGCCAAGGGGGGGACTGGAAACACCATATATTTT. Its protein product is CAWRAKGGTGNTIYF.

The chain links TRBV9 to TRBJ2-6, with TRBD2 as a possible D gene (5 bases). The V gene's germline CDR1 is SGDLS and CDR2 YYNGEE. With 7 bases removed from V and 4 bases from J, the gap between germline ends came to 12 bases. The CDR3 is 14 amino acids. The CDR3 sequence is CASRRDSGANVLTF. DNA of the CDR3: TGTGCCAGCCGCCGGGATTCGGGGGCCAACGTCCTGACTTTC. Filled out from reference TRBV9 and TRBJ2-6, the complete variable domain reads DSGVTQTPKHLITATGQRVTLRCSPRSGDLSVYWYQQSLDQGLQFLIQYYNGEERAKGNILERFSAQQFPDLHSELNLSSLELGDSALYFCASRRDSGANVLTFGAGSRLTVL.

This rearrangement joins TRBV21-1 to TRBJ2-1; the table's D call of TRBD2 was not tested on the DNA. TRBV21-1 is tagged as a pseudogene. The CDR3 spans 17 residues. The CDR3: CASSPSGGISSYNEQFF. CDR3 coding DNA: TGTGCCAGCAGCCCCAGCGGGGGGATAAGCTCCTACAATGAGCAGTTCTTC.

In DNA form, the CDR3 reads TGTGCCTGGAGTGTTAGACCCGGGGTTGCCTACGAGCAGTACTTC. Translation gives CAWSVRPGVAYEQYF. This chain joins TRBV30 and TRBJ2-7; a possible D gene is TRBD2 (5 bases). Germline CDR1 GTSNPN, CDR2 SVGIG (reference sequence). The CDR3 extends over 15 amino acids. V lost 0 bases and J 2 bases, leaving 14 bases between the germline ends.

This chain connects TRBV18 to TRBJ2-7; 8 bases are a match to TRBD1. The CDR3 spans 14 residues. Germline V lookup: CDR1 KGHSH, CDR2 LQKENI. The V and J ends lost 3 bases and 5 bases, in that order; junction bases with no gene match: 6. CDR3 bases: TGTGCCAGCTCACCCCTGGGACAGGCCCACGAGCAGTACTTC. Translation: CASSPLGQAHEQYF.

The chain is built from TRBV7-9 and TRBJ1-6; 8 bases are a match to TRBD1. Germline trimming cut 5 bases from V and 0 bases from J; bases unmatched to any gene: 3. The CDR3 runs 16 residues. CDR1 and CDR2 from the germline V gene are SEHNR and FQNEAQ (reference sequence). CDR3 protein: CASSRTGSSYNSPLHF. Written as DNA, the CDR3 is TGTGCCAGCAGCCGGACAGGGAGCTCCTATAATTCACCCCTCCACTTT.

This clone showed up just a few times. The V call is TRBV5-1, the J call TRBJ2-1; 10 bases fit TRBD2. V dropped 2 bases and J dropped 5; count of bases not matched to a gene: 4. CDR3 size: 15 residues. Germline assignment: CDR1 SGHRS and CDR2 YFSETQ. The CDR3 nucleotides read TGCGCCAGCAGCTTTCTAGCGGGGGCCGACAATGAGCAGTTCTTC. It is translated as CASSFLAGADNEQFF.

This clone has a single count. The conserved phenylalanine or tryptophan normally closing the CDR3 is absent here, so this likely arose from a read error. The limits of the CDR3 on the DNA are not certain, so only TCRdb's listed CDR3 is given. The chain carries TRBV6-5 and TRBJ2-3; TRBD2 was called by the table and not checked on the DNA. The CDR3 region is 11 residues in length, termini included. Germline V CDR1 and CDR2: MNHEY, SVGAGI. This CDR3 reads CASSRTAPILP.

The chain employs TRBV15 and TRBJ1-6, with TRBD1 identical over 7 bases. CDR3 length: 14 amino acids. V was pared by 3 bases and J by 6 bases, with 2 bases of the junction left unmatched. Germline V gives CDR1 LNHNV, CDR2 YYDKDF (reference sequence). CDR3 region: CATSSQGGNSPLHF. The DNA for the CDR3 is TGTGCCACCAGCAGTCAGGGGGGTAATTCACCCCTCCACTTT.

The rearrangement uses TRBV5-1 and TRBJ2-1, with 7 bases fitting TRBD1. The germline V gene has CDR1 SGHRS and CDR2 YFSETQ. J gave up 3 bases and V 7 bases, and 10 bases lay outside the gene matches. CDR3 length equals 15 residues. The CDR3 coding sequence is TGCGCCAGCCTTGGCCGGACAGGTATCTACAATGAGCAGTTCTTC. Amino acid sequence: CASLGRTGIYNEQFF.